The 15 T cell receptor beta chains presented below share a single source sample, sequenced in a study of monozygotic twins with inflammatory bowel disease. TCRdb re-called the 5' RACE reads and shows each CDR3 protein once, DNA omitted. The sample table sets out 350,000 to 400,000 distinct CDR3 sequences. The sequencing sample was made of blood. The receptor source for this set is a human donor with ulcerative colitis or Crohn's disease, or a healthy co-twin of an affected twin (not recorded which).

This rearrangement joins TRBV7-2 to TRBJ2-3; TCRdb calls TRBD1, which cannot be checked without DNA. Germline V gene sequence: CDR1 SGHTA, CDR2 FQGNSA. The CDR3 contains 15 residues. CDR3 sequence: CASSLWLAGADTQYF.

This chain joins TRBV6-4 and TRBJ2-1; without DNA, the TCRdb call of TRBD2 cannot be checked. Germline CDR1 and CDR2: MRHNA and SNTAGT. The CDR3 contains 15 residues. This CDR3 reads CASSEGRGGGNEQFF.

V is TRBV7-2 and J is TRBJ2-2. This CDR3 spans 16 amino acids. The germline CDR1 and CDR2 sequences are SGHTA and FQGNSA. The CDR3 reads CASSVRGSPNTGELFF.

The chain carries TRBV7-8 and TRBJ1-5. The germline V gene encodes CDR1 SGHVS and CDR2 FQNEAQ. This CDR3 has 14 residues. CDR3: CASSLARLHQPQHF.

V gene TRBV28 combines with J gene TRBJ2-7; checking the TCRdb D call of TRBD2 is not possible without DNA. Germline-derived CDR1 and CDR2 are MDHEN and SYDVKM. The CDR3 is 16 residues long. The CDR3 reads CASRLRTSGGGYEQYF.

The chain employs TRBV3-1 and TRBJ2-2; the TRBD1 assignment by TCRdb is unverifiable without DNA. The CDR3 runs to 17 residues. Germline CDR1 and CDR2: LGHDT and YNNKEL (reference sequence). The CDR3 loop is CASSQESGALGAGELFF.

V gene TRBV30 combines with J gene TRBJ2-7; TCRdb's D gene call, TRBD1, goes unchecked for lack of DNA. The CDR3 runs 14 residues. CDR1 and CDR2 (germline): GTSNPN, SVGIG (reference sequence). The CDR3 loop is CAWRRSRTGYEQYF.

The chain recombines TRBV3-1 with TRBJ1-2. The length of the CDR3 is 13 residues. Germline V gene sequence: CDR1 LGHDT, CDR2 YNNKEL (reference sequence). The CDR3 loop reads CASSHLLSYGYTF. The full variable domain, with the rest looked up from reference TRBV3-1 and TRBJ1-2, is DTAVSQTPKYLVTQMGNDKSIKCEQNLGHDTMYWYKQDSKKFLKIMFSYNNKELIINETVPNRFSPKSPDKAHLNLHINSLELGDSAVYFCASSHLLSYGYTFGSGTRLTVV.

V gene TRBV20-1 combines with J gene TRBJ2-7; the TCRdb D gene call, TRBD1, has no DNA to confirm it. CDR3 size: 14 residues. Germline lookup yields CDR1 DFQATT and CDR2 SNEGSKA (reference sequence). CDR3 loop: CRPLQDSDSYEQYF.

The chain uses TRBV7-2 and TRBJ2-4; TCRdb returns TRBD1, unconfirmable since there is no DNA. Germline assignment: CDR1 SGHTA and CDR2 FQGNSA. This CDR3 contains 14 residues. The CDR3 here is CASSLGGVGNIQYF.

V is TRBV7-2 and J is TRBJ1-2; TCRdb gives TRBD1 as the D gene, but with no DNA this cannot be confirmed. CDR3 length: 15 residues. Looked up from germline, CDR1 is SGHTA and CDR2 is FQGNSA. CDR3: CASSAGQAAIYGYTF.

The gene calls are TRBV6-2 or TRBV6-3 and TRBJ2-4; checking the TCRdb D call of TRBD1 is not possible without DNA. CDR1 is MNHEY, CDR2 SVGEGT, per germline. This CDR3 is built from 18 residues. CDR3 sequence: CASSSIEDSFLAKNIQYF.

The genes are TRBV27 and TRBJ2-3; TCRdb picks TRBD2, but there is no DNA to check that call. The CDR3 has 16 amino acids. Germline V gene lookup returns CDR1 MNHEY and CDR2 SMNVEV (reference sequence). The chain's CDR3 is CASSRGLDLRTDTQYF.

This rearrangement joins TRBV27 to TRBJ2-2; with no DNA, the TCRdb D assignment of TRBD1 cannot be verified. The CDR3 runs to 16 residues. In germline, CDR1 is MNHEY, CDR2 SMNVEV (reference sequence). CDR3 sequence: CASSEMDRGATGELFF.

Here the CDR3 reads CASSLVSGQGMDGYTF. This rearrangement joins TRBV7-2 to TRBJ1-2. CDR1 and CDR2 from the germline V gene are SGHTA and FQGNSA. CDR3 length equals 16 residues.